This T cell receptor (beta chain) was obtained from a study of blood T cell repertoires in COVID-19 (dated by TCRdb to about 2020). With respect to the entire study: The collaborator samples originated in the United States, Italy and Spain and spanned the acute and convalescent phases of COVID-19. The prospective study material was composed of cDNA or gDNA derived from T cells, B-cell-depleted T cells, or PBMCs. The dataset comprised deeply sampled blood TCRbeta repertoires from subjects exposed to, actively infected with, or recovered from COVID-19. The repertoires were released in a freely available public database meant as a resource for research on the immune response to SARS-CoV-2. Samples came from the ongoing ImmuneRACE study (first 160 participants) plus 1,254 subjects from 6 global collaborators. Sample metadata almost always included a de-identified subject ID, COVID-19 status, age in years and sex. Where available, HLA class I and class II types were obtained from metadata supplied by the sample provider rather than from assay-based typing. Overall study results and their limits: The quantity of clinical and demographic metadata differed by source and by participant and was supplied without curation.

TCRbeta CDR3 regions were amplified from genomic DNA by means of the immunoSEQ Assay, a bias-controlled multiplex PCR. The paper's processing steps were these. The number of nucleated cells in each sample was estimated from the amplification of reference gene primers within the assay. To quantify the absolute abundance of each unique TCRbeta CDR3 rearrangement, sequence reads were collapsed and filtered. Productive Simpson clonality was computed per sample as the square root of Simpson's diversity index over productive rearrangements. TCRdb provides this immuneACCESS table in a form limited to in-frame rearrangements. Some clones are lacking; in checked studies, under half of them reflect an unresolved V gene, and why the rest are absent is not known. From that table come the V and J calls and clone size; the DNA was used to work out D and trimming. The sample has about 110,000 clones on record, around three quarters of them singletons. The top ten clones comprise 6% to 8.5% of the sample.

From V the trimming removes 6 bases and from J it removes 1 base, while the gene matches leave 11 bases of the junction unaccounted for. Spanning cysteine to phenylalanine, the CDR3 consists of 17 amino acids. The sequence is cut down to CDR3 DNA, 51 bases in frame from base 1. The germline V gene gives CDR1 as SNHLY and CDR2 as FYNNEI. Turning to this clone: This clone's antigen is unknown. Within one base of it there is no much larger clone, and no base qualities were kept.

Collaborating institutions collected whole blood in K2EDTA tubes following their own protocols. For TCRbeta analysis, collaborator samples were shipped as frozen whole blood, as isolated PBMCs, or as DNA extracted from either sample type. The specimen was peripheral blood. The V and J genes are TRBV2 and TRBJ2-1; 8 bases in the junction line up with TRBD1. The sequence was collected from a woman in her fifties or sixties with acute or convalescent COVID-19. The CDR3 is CASRTGTGYSSYNEQFF. The DNA sequence follows: TGTGCCAGCAGGACTGGGACAGGATATAGTTCCTACAATGAGCAGTTCTTC.